A selection of T cell receptor beta chains follows, all from one sample in a study of blood T cell repertoires in COVID-19. Some clones are missing from TCRdb's copy, which holds only in-frame ones; the method was immunoSEQ multiplex PCR. The table includes about 74,000 clones, around 90% detected once. The sample comprised peripheral blood. These receptors were obtained from a woman of 80 years or more with active or convalescent COVID-19. Each CDR3 is given with its conserved first and last residue. Fields, in order: D gene, J gene, V gene, clone size, CDR3 protein, CDR3 DNA. D genes are given only for firm matches. A clone size is listed for some rows: how often the clone was seen (once, few, many), or a class if it is expanded.

D gene: -
J gene: TRBJ2-7
V gene: TRBV3-1/TRBV3-2
clone size: -
CDR3 protein: CASSQEPRSYEQYF
CDR3 DNA: TGTGCCAGCAGCCAAGAACCCAGATCCTACGAGCAGTACTTC

D gene: TRBD2
J gene: TRBJ2-1
V gene: TRBV6-6
clone size: -
CDR3 protein: CACQREFEQFF
CDR3 DNA: TGTGCCTGCCAGCGGGAGTTTGAGCAGTTCTTC

D gene: -
J gene: TRBJ2-7
V gene: TRBV5-4
clone size: -
CDR3 protein: CASSLEGDYEQYF
CDR3 DNA: TGTGCCAGCAGCTTGGAAGGGGACTACGAGCAGTACTTC

D gene: -
J gene: TRBJ2-7
V gene: TRBV7-2
clone size: -
CDR3 protein: CASSPFRSGGGYEQYF
CDR3 DNA: TGTGCCAGCAGCCCGTTCAGGTCCGGTGGAGGGTACGAGCAGTACTTC

D gene: TRBD2
J gene: TRBJ2-2
V gene: TRBV11-2
clone size: -
CDR3 protein: CASSLFIGLATNTGELFF
CDR3 DNA: TGTGCCAGCAGCTTATTTATCGGACTAGCCACGAACACCGGGGAGCTGTTTTTT

D gene: -
J gene: TRBJ1-5
V gene: TRBV19
clone size: few
CDR3 protein: CASSTQGNNQPQHF
CDR3 DNA: TGTGCCAGTAGTACGCAGGGGAACAATCAGCCCCAGCATTTT

D gene: -
J gene: TRBJ1-2
V gene: TRBV4-2
clone size: once
CDR3 protein: CASSAAGSGRYGYTF
CDR3 DNA: TGTGCCAGCAGCGCCGCAGGCTCAGGGCGCTATGGCTACACCTTC

D gene: TRBD1
J gene: TRBJ2-7
V gene: TRBV6-2/TRBV6-3
clone size: -
CDR3 protein: CASRPRDRAYEQYF
CDR3 DNA: TGTGCCAGCAGACCTCGGGACAGGGCATACGAGCAGTACTTC

D gene: -
J gene: TRBJ2-1
V gene: TRBV18
clone size: -
CDR3 protein: CASSPTKGGAGGGDKQFF
CDR3 DNA: TGTGCCAGCTCACCAACCAAAGGGGGCGCGGGAGGAGGGGATAAGCAGTTCTTC

D gene: -
J gene: TRBJ2-5
V gene: TRBV6-2/TRBV6-3
clone size: -
CDR3 protein: CASSYFSGGETQYF
CDR3 DNA: TGTGCCAGCAGTTACTTTAGCGGTGGGGAGACCCAGTACTTC

D gene: TRBD2
J gene: TRBJ2-1
V gene: TRBV6-6
clone size: -
CDR3 protein: CASSRTIAGFYNEQFF
CDR3 DNA: TGTGCCAGCAGTCGAACCATAGCGGGTTTCTACAATGAGCAGTTCTTC

D gene: -
J gene: TRBJ1-1
V gene: TRBV9
clone size: -
CDR3 protein: CASSLTTENTEAFF
CDR3 DNA: TGTGCCAGCAGCCTTACGACAGAGAACACTGAAGCTTTCTTT

D gene: TRBD1
J gene: TRBJ1-3
V gene: TRBV2
clone size: -
CDR3 protein: CASTMTGISGNTIYF
CDR3 DNA: TGTGCCAGCACTATGACAGGGATTTCTGGAAACACCATATATTTT

D gene: -
J gene: TRBJ1-4
V gene: TRBV5-4
clone size: -
CDR3 protein: CASSLQAPNEKLFF
CDR3 DNA: TGTGCCAGCAGCCTCCAGGCACCTAATGAAAAACTGTTTTTT

D gene: -
J gene: TRBJ2-3
V gene: TRBV5-4
clone size: -
CDR3 protein: CASSPAAGGQRDTQYF
CDR3 DNA: TGTGCCAGCAGCCCGGCCGCCGGGGGACAGAGAGATACGCAGTATTTT

D gene: -
J gene: TRBJ1-2
V gene: TRBV19
clone size: -
CDR3 protein: CASSMGDLSSTAYGYTF
CDR3 DNA: TGTGCCAGTAGTATGGGGGACTTGTCAAGTACCGCCTATGGCTACACCTTC

D gene: TRBD2
J gene: TRBJ2-5
V gene: TRBV4-1
clone size: -
CDR3 protein: CASSRTSGQETQYF
CDR3 DNA: TGCGCCAGCAGCCGCACTAGCGGCCAAGAGACCCAGTACTTC

D gene: TRBD2
J gene: TRBJ2-2
V gene: TRBV2
clone size: -
CDR3 protein: CASREALAGGTGELFF
CDR3 DNA: TGTGCCAGCAGGGAGGCTCTAGCGGGGGGGACCGGGGAGCTGTTTTTT

D gene: TRBD2
J gene: TRBJ2-3
V gene: TRBV7-3
clone size: -
CDR3 protein: CASSLWVAGETNTQYF
CDR3 DNA: TGTGCCAGCAGCTTATGGGTAGCGGGAGAGACGAACACGCAGTATTTT

D gene: -
J gene: TRBJ1-5
V gene: TRBV19
clone size: -
CDR3 protein: CASSRGLYDSNQPQHF
CDR3 DNA: TGTGCCAGTAGTAGGGGACTGTATGATAGCAATCAGCCCCAGCATTTT

D gene: -
J gene: TRBJ2-3
V gene: TRBV15
clone size: -
CDR3 protein: CATRPPQASSTDTQYF
CDR3 DNA: TGTGCCACCAGACCCCCTCAGGCGTCTAGCACAGATACGCAGTATTTT

D gene: TRBD2
J gene: TRBJ2-3
V gene: TRBV7-2
clone size: -
CDR3 protein: CASSAAGTRETDTQYF
CDR3 DNA: TGTGCCAGCAGCGCGGCCGGGACTAGGGAGACAGATACGCAGTATTTT

D gene: -
J gene: TRBJ2-3
V gene: TRBV5-6
clone size: -
CDR3 protein: CASSLATQKQYF
CDR3 DNA: TGTGCCAGCAGCTTGGCGACTCAAAAGCAGTATTTT

D gene: TRBD1
J gene: TRBJ1-1
V gene: TRBV9
clone size: -
CDR3 protein: CASSAARGPNTEAFF
CDR3 DNA: TGTGCCAGCAGCGCAGCCAGGGGGCCGAACACTGAAGCTTTCTTT

D gene: TRBD2
J gene: TRBJ2-1
V gene: TRBV5-1
clone size: -
CDR3 protein: CASSLGWRGFYNEQFF
CDR3 DNA: TGCGCCAGCAGCTTGGGGTGGCGGGGGTTCTACAATGAGCAGTTCTTC

D gene: -
J gene: TRBJ1-5
V gene: TRBV10-3
clone size: -
CDR3 protein: CAISEFGGADSNQPQHF
CDR3 DNA: TGTGCCATCAGTGAGTTCGGGGGGGCGGATAGCAATCAGCCCCAGCATTTT

D gene: -
J gene: TRBJ1-6
V gene: TRBV5-4
clone size: -
CDR3 protein: CASSLGAGWNSPLHF
CDR3 DNA: TGTGCCAGCAGCTTGGGGGCAGGGTGGAATTCACCCCTCCACTTT

D gene: TRBD2
J gene: TRBJ2-5
V gene: TRBV4-1
clone size: -
CDR3 protein: CASSQVWASGGANVETQYF
CDR3 DNA: TGCGCCAGCAGCCAAGTTTGGGCTAGCGGGGGGGCGAACGTAGAGACCCAGTACTTC

D gene: TRBD1
J gene: TRBJ2-7
V gene: TRBV5-1
clone size: -
CDR3 protein: CASTLDRGSLGQYF
CDR3 DNA: TGCGCCAGCACCCTAGACAGGGGGTCATTGGGGCAGTACTTC

D gene: -
J gene: TRBJ2-7
V gene: TRBV28
clone size: -
CDR3 protein: CASSLQGGSYEQYF
CDR3 DNA: TGTGCCAGCAGCCTACAGGGAGGGTCCTACGAGCAGTACTTC

D gene: TRBD1
J gene: TRBJ2-7
V gene: TRBV27
clone size: -
CDR3 protein: CASARDRGNKRYYEQYF
CDR3 DNA: TGTGCCAGCGCCCGGGACAGGGGAAATAAACGCTACTACGAGCAGTACTTC

D gene: -
J gene: TRBJ2-3
V gene: TRBV24-1
clone size: -
CDR3 protein: CATSDPAMGGYTDTQYF
CDR3 DNA: TGTGCCACCAGTGATCCTGCGATGGGGGGATACACAGATACGCAGTATTTT

D gene: -
J gene: TRBJ1-1
V gene: TRBV7-8
clone size: -
CDR3 protein: CASSLAGRGTNTEAFF
CDR3 DNA: TGTGCCAGCAGCTTAGCCGGGCGGGGGACTAACACTGAAGCTTTCTTT